This TCR beta chain was observed in a study of shared clonotypes between healthy human individuals. Study background: Each donor had three CD4 naive, three CD4 memory, two CD8 naive and one CD8 memory plate. Study observations and caveats: Sampling included only blood; tissue repertoires likely differ.

The assay was run at deep level. Using immunoSEQ multiplex PCR, the repertoire was profiled, and TCRdb retains in-frame clones only, with some absent. The data show more than 2 million clones, with about 95% seen just once and roughly 1% held by the top ten. In regard to this clone: Its antigen is still unknown.

Terminally differentiated effector memory CD45RA+ cells were excluded by CCR7 positive selection of CD45RO-negative cells. Each of the donors was a healthy adult who was HIV-negative and had not had a recent acute infection or vaccination. This CDR3 has 15 amino acids. The germline V gene has CDR1 SNHLY and CDR2 FYNNEI. The junction had 3 bases not matched to a gene; V was cut back by 0 bases and J by 3 bases. Specimen: naive CD8+ T cells sorted from blood. The gene calls are TRBV2 and TRBJ2-7; TRBD2 agrees at 9 bases. The sequence derives from a man aged 18 to 30 in good health. CDR3 region: CASSEATSGFYEQYF. The CDR3 region has the DNA TGTGCCAGCAGTGAAGCAACTAGCGGGTTCTACGAGCAGTACTTC.